This TCR beta chain was captured in a study of PD-L1 blockade in urothelial cancer. The time point here: peripheral blood 6 weeks after treatment start. Repertoires were generated with immunoSEQ multiplex PCR, while TCRdb's copy carries only in-frame clones and drops some. The sample lists 75,000 to 100,000 clones, roughly 83% seen once, with approximately 8% in the top ten. The table lists this clone with a few counts. There are 15 residues in the CDR3. Trimming cost V 0 bases and J 8 bases, with 17 bases left between them. Germline CDR1 reads SGHRS; CDR2 reads YFSETQ. The chain links TRBV5-1 to TRBJ1-2; no definite D call. Sequencing used PBMCs, obtained around atezolizumab (anti-PD-L1) treatment. This receptor was obtained from a man between 65 and 80 years old with urothelial cancer. DNA for the CDR3: TGCGCCAGCAGCTTGGCCCCGGAGACCAAAATCGGCTACACCTTC. It translates to CASSLAPETKIGYTF.